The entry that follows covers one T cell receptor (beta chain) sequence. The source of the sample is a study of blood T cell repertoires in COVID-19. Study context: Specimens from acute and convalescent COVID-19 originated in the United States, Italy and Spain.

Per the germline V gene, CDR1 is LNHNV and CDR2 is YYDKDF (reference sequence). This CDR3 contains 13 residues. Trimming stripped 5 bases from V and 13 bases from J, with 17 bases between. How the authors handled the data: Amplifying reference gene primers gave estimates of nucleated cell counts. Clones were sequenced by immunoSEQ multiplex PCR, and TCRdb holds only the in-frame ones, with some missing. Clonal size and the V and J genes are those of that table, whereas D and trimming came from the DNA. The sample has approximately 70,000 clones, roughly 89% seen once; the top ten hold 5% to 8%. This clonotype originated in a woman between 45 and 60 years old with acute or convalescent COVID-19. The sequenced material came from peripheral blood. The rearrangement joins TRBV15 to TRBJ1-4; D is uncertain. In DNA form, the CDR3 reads TGTGCCACCAGCCCGGTAGTGGGCCATGGACTGTTTTTT. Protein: CATSPVVGHGLFF.